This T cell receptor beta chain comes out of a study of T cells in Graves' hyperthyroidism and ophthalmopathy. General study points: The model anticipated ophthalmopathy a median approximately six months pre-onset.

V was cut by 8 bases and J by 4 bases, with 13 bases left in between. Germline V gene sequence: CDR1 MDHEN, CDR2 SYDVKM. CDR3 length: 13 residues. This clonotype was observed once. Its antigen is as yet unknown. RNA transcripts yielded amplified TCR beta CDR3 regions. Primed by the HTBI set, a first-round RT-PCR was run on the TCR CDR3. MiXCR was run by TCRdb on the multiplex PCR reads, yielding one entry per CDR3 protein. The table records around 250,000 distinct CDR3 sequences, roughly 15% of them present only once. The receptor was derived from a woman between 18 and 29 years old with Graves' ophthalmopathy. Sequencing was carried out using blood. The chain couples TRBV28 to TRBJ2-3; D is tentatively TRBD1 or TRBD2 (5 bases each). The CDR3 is CASRQLGPDTQYF. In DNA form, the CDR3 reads TGTGCCAGCCGTCAGTTGGGACCAGATACGCAGTATTTT.